This T cell receptor beta chain was captured in a study of shared clonotypes between healthy human individuals. V lost 2 bases and J lost 2, with 10 bases in between. The CDR3 has 15 residues. Germline loops: CDR1 MGHDK, CDR2 SYGVNS. Data came from immunoSEQ multiplex PCR; TCRdb stores just in-frame clones and leaves some out. The table includes under 1,100,000 clones, about 75% detected once. In the case of this clone: Antigen specificity is unknown.

Study-level points and caveats: Across a handful of donors, naive CD4 shared roughly 5.2%, naive CD8 under 4%, memory CD4 2% to 2.5%, memory CD8 0.4% to 0.5%.

This receptor was identified in a man aged 18 to 30 in good health. The sequenced sample was memory CD4+ T cells sorted from blood. Specified subset: CD45RA-negative fraction. This chain joins TRBV25-1 and TRBJ2-4; the D is unclear. CDR3 DNA sequence: TGTGCCAGCAGTGAAGTAGACGGTTCCAAAAACATTCAGTACTTC. Its translation: CASSEVDGSKNIQYF.